Each of the 5 T cell receptor beta chains below was sequenced from the same sample in a study of blood T cell repertoires in COVID-19. TCRdb's copy holds only in-frame clones and misses some; the assay was immunoSEQ multiplex PCR. Among approximately 280,000 clones listed, approximately 85% were seen once. Sequencing used peripheral blood. The receptors originated from a woman aged 70-85 years with acute or convalescent COVID-19.

This chain connects TRBV10-3 to TRBJ1-2; maybe TRBD1 (6 bases). CDR3 length equals 17 residues. V lost 2 bases to trimming and J lost 2 bases, with 18 bases between them. In germline, CDR1 is ENHRY, CDR2 SYGVKD. This CDR3 reads CAISEPLRGQGNYGYTF. The CDR3 DNA reads as TGTGCCATCAGTGAGCCACTACGAGGGCAGGGGAACTATGGCTACACCTTC.

This sequence joins TRBV7-9 and TRBJ2-1; the D is unclear. Germline V gene data show CDR1 as SEHNR and CDR2 as FQNEAQ (reference sequence). This CDR3 has 11 amino acids. V shed 3 bases and J shed 8 bases, with 5 bases lying between them. CDR3 sequence: CASSLGHEQFF. The CDR3 nucleotides read TGTGCCAGCAGCTTGGGCCATGAGCAGTTCTTC. Supplemented by reference TRBV7-9 and TRBJ2-1, the full variable domain reads DTGVSQNPRHKITKRGQNVTFRCDPISEHNRLYWYRQTLGQGPEFLTYFQNEAQLEKSRLLSDRFSAERPKGSFSTLEIQRTEQGDSAMYLCASSLGHEQFFGPGTRLTVL.

The chain couples TRBV18 to TRBJ1-1, with 8 bases that match TRBD1. The length of the CDR3 is 14 residues. Per the germline V gene, CDR1 is KGHSH and CDR2 is LQKENI. V gave up 5 bases and J gave up 6 bases; unmatched junction bases: 8. For the CDR3, the DNA is TGTGCCAGCTCATCAACGACAGGGGTAGCTGAAGCTTTCTTT. Amino acids: CASSSTTGVAEAFF.

This chain connects TRBV2 to TRBJ1-1; possible D gene TRBD1, 5 bases. Germline-derived CDR1 and CDR2 are SNHLY and FYNNEI. With 5 bases removed from V and 0 bases from J, the gap between germline ends came to 13 bases. The CDR3 loop spans 15 amino acids. Written as DNA, the CDR3 is TGTGCCAGCAGTCACAGGAGCCGGCTGAACACTGAAGCTTTCTTT. This codes for CASSHRSRLNTEAFF. Variable domain in full (rest from reference TRBV2 and TRBJ1-1): EPEVTQTPSHQVTQMGQEVILRCVPISNHLYFYWYRQILGQKVEFLVSFYNNEISEKSEIFDDQFSVERPDGSNFTLKIRSTKLEDSAMYFCASSHRSRLNTEAFFGQGTRLTVV.

This chain connects TRBV6-1 to TRBJ1-2; no clear D. Looked up from germline, CDR1 is MNHNS and CDR2 is SASEGT. The CDR3 totals 14 residues. Trimming took off 5 bases at V and 4 bases at J, with 14 bases between the two ends. DNA of the CDR3: TGTGCCAGCAGTAATACTTTGGGCCGCTATGGCTACACCTTC. Protein product: CASSNTLGRYGYTF.